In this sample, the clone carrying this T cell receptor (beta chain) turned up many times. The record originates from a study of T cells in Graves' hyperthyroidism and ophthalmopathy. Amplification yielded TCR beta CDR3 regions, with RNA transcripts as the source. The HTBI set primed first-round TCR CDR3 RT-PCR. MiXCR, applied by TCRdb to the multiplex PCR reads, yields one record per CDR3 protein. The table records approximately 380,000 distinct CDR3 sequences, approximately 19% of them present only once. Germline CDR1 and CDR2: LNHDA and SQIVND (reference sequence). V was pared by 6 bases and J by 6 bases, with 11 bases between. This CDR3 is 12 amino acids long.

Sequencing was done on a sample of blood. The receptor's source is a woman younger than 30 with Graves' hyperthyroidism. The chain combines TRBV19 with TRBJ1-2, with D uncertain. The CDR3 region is CASRGKVHGYTF. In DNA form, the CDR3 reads TGTGCCAGTAGGGGCAAAGTTCATGGCTACACCTTC.